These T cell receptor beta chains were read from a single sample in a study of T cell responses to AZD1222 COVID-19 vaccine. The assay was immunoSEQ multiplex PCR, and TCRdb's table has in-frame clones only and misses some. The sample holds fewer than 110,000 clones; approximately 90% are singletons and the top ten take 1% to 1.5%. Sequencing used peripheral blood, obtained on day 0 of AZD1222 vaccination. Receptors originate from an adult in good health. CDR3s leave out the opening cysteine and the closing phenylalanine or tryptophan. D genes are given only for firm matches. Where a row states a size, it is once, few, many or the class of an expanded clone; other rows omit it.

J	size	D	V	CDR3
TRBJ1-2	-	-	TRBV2	ASSAAGRASYGYT
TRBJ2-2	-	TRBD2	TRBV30	AWSVGLAGLMHTGELF
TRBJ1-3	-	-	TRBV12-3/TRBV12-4	ASSLNRWNTIY
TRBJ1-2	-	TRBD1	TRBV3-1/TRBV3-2	ASSQVRGLGYT
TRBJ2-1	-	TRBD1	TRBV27	ASSLNAGGYNEQF
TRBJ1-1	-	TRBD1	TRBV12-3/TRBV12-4	ASSHPGQEAF
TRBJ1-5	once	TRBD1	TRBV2	ASSVGQGYRSNQPQH
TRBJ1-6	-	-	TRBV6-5	ASRRVANVGSPLH
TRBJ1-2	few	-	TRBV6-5	ASRDSGGREGGYT
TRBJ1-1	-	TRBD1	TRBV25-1	ASRTGEVNTEAF
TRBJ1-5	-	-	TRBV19	ASNHARGSRQPQH
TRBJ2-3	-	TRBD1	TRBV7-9	ASSLGSGTGRY
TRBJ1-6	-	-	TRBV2	ASSRWDSSSYNSPLH
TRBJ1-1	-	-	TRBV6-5	ASSRDKVYTEAF
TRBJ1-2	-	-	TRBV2	ASSVNRDYGYT
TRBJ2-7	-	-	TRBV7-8	ASSFYDPSSSYEQY
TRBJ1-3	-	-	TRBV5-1	ASSLTGPDSGNTIY
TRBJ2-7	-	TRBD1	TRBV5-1	ASSPGQGGSYEQY
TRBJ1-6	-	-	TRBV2	ASSELGVDNSPLH
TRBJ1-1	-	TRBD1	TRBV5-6	ASSEDRGALKNTEAF
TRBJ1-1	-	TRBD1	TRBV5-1	ASSLTGGLGIPPEAF
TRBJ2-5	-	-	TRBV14	ASSPYLSGEGETQY
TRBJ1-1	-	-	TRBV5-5	ASSLEEFYTEAF
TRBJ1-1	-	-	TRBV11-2	ASGGVGTEAF
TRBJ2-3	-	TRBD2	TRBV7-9	ASSLSGGASDTQY
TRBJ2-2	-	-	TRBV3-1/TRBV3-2	ASSQDQKNTGELF
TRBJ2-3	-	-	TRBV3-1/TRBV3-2	ASSQDYQDTQY
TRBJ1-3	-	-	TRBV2	ASSEVSGTGNTIY
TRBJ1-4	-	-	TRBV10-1	ASSERLNEKLF
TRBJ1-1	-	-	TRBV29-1	SVGRGGTDTEAF
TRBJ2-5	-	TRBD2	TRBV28	ASSLTSGWETQY
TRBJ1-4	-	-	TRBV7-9	ASSLMGEGEKLF
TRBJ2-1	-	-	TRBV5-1	ASSRMSSYNEQF
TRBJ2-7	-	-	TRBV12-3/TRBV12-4	ASSHEEPYEQY
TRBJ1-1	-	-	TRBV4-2	ASSQVDVERKAF
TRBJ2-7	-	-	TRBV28	ASSLLSRAREQY
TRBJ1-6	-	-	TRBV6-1	ASSEGVNSPLH
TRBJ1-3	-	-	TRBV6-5	ASSYGAGAEGNTIY
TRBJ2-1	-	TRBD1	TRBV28	ASASDRGYYNEQF
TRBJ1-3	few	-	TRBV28	ASRKVDMGNTIY
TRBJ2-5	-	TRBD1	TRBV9	ASSALTGGETQY
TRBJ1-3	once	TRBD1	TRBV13	ASSPQLGQRNTIY
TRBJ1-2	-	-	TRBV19	ASTTAVGGSYT
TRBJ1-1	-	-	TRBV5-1	ASSWTMDTEAF
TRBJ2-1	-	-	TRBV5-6	ASSPSAGWKGNEQF
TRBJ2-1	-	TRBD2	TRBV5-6	ASSFVSGGYNEQF
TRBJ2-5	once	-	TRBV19	ASRARQVGTQY
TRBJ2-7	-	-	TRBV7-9	ASSLSTRQTSYYEQY
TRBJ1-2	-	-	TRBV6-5	ASVKFGSGYT
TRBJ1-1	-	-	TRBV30	AWNWGNTEAF
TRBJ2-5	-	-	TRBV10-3	AITSADQETQY
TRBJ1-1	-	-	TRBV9	ASSVNSDTEAF
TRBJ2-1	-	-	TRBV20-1	SASRAVSYNEQF
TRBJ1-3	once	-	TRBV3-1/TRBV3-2	ASSQDQSSGNTIY
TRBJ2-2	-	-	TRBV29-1	SVGGVISGELF
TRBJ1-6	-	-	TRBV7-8	ASSSLDNSPLH
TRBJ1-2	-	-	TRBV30	ASLGNGYT
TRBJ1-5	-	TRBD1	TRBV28	ASSPDRALPQH
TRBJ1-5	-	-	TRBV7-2	ASSDYSQPQH